This TCR beta chain came from a study of shared clonotypes between healthy human individuals. The germline V and J ends were trimmed by 4 bases and 9 bases, with 6 bases remaining between them. Per germline, CDR1 MNHEY and CDR2 SMNVEV (reference sequence). CDR3 size: 10 residues. The investigators split CD4+ cells into a CD45RA+ naive subset and a CD45RA-negative memory subset. On this clone: Antigen unknown.

Overall study findings and caveats: Clonotypes not shared had lower generation probabilities than those common to all four donors.

Profiled with immunoSEQ multiplex PCR; TCRdb holds only in-frame clones, not every one. The table records nearly 1,000,000 clones, 76% of them present only once. The chain is built from TRBV27 and TRBJ1-1; D call uncertain. This receptor was taken from a man aged 18 to 30 in good health. The sequenced sample was memory CD4+ T cells sorted from blood. The subset here: CD45RA-negative fraction. The DNA for the CDR3 is TGTGCCAGCAGTTGGGATAAAGCTTTCTTT. Its protein product is CASSWDKAFF.